The T cell receptor beta chain under discussion was sequenced for a study of post-analysis software for immune sequencing data. Regarding the study as a whole: F measure clustering grouped samples strongly by preparation batch. Patients used a handful of TRBV segments, including TRBV5-6, TRBV5-1 and TRBV20-1, more often than controls. In multiple sclerosis, normalized Chao1 diversity was significantly below that of controls.

CDR3 size: 16 residues. Germline lookup yields CDR1 SGHRS and CDR2 YFSETQ. V lost 4 bases and J 6 bases, leaving 20 bases between the germline ends. Notes on this clonotype: The antigen remains undetermined.

TCR beta cDNA libraries included unique molecular identifiers. The yield from around 1 to 10 million T cells was around 500,000 cDNA molecules in total. In TCRdb, the PCR reads were re-called with MiXCR into one record per CDR3 protein. The table records hundreds of thousands of distinct CDR3 sequences, 53% of them present only once. This sequence was found in a girl aged 10 to 17 with multiple sclerosis. This chain joins TRBV5-1 and TRBJ1-5; TRBD1 is a possible D gene (6 bases). The sequencing sample was made of blood. CDR3 in DNA: TGCGCCAGCAGCCACCGGGCCTCAGGGGCCAGTCAGCCCCAGCATTTT. It encodes CASSHRASGASQPQHF. The full variable domain, its missing parts supplied by reference TRBV5-1 and TRBJ1-5, is KAGVTQTPRYLIKTRGQQVTLSCSPISGHRSVSWYQQTPGQGLQFLFEYFSETQRNKGNFPGRFSGRQFSNSRSEMNVSTLELGDSALYLCASSHRASGASQPQHFGDGTRLSIL.